This T cell receptor beta chain was recorded in a study of OX40 agonist ivuxolimab in advanced cancers. There are 15 residues in the CDR3. Germline V gene data show CDR1 as LGHNA and CDR2 as YSLEER. V dropped 4 bases and J dropped 9 bases, with 19 bases sitting between them. TCRdb's table, derived via immunoSEQ multiplex PCR, lists solely in-frame clones and lacks some. Among 65,000 to 85,000 clones listed, around 83% were seen once. The J gene is TRBJ2-1, the V gene TRBV4-3, with D possibly matching TRBD2 (7 bases). This sequence originates from an adult with an advanced solid tumor such as melanoma, head and neck, liver or kidney cancer. The starting material was CD4+ or CD8+ T cells sorted from blood, obtained in a trial of the OX40 agonist ivuxolimab. CDR3 nucleotide sequence: TGCGCCAGCAGCCGGGGGCGGGGGCCCCCCTCTGAGCAGTTCTTC. Residues: CASSRGRGPPSEQFF.